The T cell receptor beta chain described here comes from a study of blood T cells in healthy people across ages (dated by TCRdb to between 2014 and 2017). About the study as a whole: In model experiments, roughly one uniquely barcoded TCR beta cDNA molecule per two T cells was captured by template switching. Age-related changes in TCR beta repertoire diversity were measured in the study by deep sequencing normalized with unique cDNA molecular identifiers. The donors were split into four age groups: young (average approximately 16 years), middle-aged (more than 35), aged (more than 60) and long-lived (82). The study analyzed two additional independent replicas of 1 million unique cDNA reads from the same blood draw for two donors, one aged 18 to 30 and one aged 80 or older.

The study at large found these results: Because profiling used bulk unsorted PBMCs, naive and antigen-experienced compartments could not be compared conclusively. As age increased, observed TCR beta diversity per million T cells dropped in a roughly linear way, and a significant reduction was already evident by age approximately 40. Total diversity estimates from one million sequenced T cells were considered lower bounds and underestimates. Compared with the aged group, the long-lived group had more naive CD4+ T cells, fewer expanded clones and increased TCR diversity, a pattern suggesting age selection. The CMV infection status of donors was not known, potentially confounding age-related changes in expanded clonotypes. The percentage of naive T cells measured by flow cytometry correlated strongly with observed TCR beta diversity.

CDR1 and CDR2, per the germline V gene (reference sequence), are SEHNR and FQNEAQ. V loses 1 base, J loses 3 bases, and the germline ends lie 10 bases apart. There are 14 amino acids in the CDR3, from cysteine to phenylalanine inclusive. Only the CDR3 DNA stays, 42 bases, in frame from base 1. The library was obtained by 5' RACE. Sequencing instrument: Illumina HiSeq 2500. A second about 7 to 11 cycle PCR used a sample-barcoded 5' primer and a J-beta primer mix. A template-switch 5' adaptor carrying 12 random nucleotides introduced a unique molecular identifier onto each TCR beta cDNA molecule. At least 2.5 million CDR3-containing paired-end reads were obtained from each sample. The Mint cDNA synthesis kit, primed by a TRBC-specific oligonucleotide, was used to synthesize first-strand cDNA from all RNA. After uracil-DNA glycosylase treatment, a first 18-cycle PCR used universal primers M1SS and BC2_uni_R on all cDNA. For the original study's pipeline: For normalization, 1 million high-quality reads were randomly selected from each sample, with every read carrying a distinct molecular identifier. Instead of being binned into consensus sequences, reads that shared molecular identifiers were thrown out. MiTCR, set to a Q25 quality threshold and the strictest error-elimination algorithm, was used for CDR3 identification, clonotype clustering and error correction. A nonparametric unseen species model using Euler transformation provided a lower-bound estimate of total TCR beta diversity. The public reads were quality trimmed at Q25 with fastp and then assembled into clones with MiXCR by TCRdb, keeping productive beta chains. Each entry merges the rows of one CDR3 protein and shows their most common DNA and genes. The V and J calls here are based on TCRdb, not the publication. This sample has 750,000 to 1,000,000 distinct CDR3 sequences in its table, and 25% to 30% of those were observed once. The ten largest clones capture 10% of the sample.

This clonotype occurred many times. What this receptor recognizes is not known. Per-nucleotide qualities are absent, and no much larger clonotype sits a single base away. The 39 donors, aged about 6 to 95 years, were systemically healthy Caucasian individuals from Russia. Each donor gave roughly 9 milliliters of peripheral blood, drawn into EDTA-treated Vacutainer tubes. Ficoll-Paque density-gradient centrifugation was used to isolate PBMCs, with at least 6.5 million obtained per sample. Total RNA, at least 5 micrograms per sample, was extracted from PBMCs with Trizol reagent. For every donor, flow cytometry on a PBMC aliquot measured the percentage of naive CD45RAhigh/CD27high T cells. The same sample was also studied in work on T cells of mothers and their children. The second source states: Donors were nine systemically healthy Caucasian individuals: three mothers and their six children. cDNA synthesis consumed the entire amount of extracted RNA, loaded at about 1.5 ug RNA in each 15 ul reaction. Sample barcodes and 2-4 random nucleotides were added via the M1S primer in the second PCR. Over 8.5 million TCR beta CDR3 reads were obtained for each mother, and some 3 million reads were obtained for each child. Thymic selection shapes the output of TCR recombination in a similar way in related and unrelated pairs, and inherited differences have a minor effect. Normalized repertoire overlap was always found to be slightly, but never significantly, higher in related mother-child pairs than in unrelated mother-child pairs. Persistent microchimeric T cell clones were not detected, at a sensitivity of approximately 100 clones per million clonotypes. Deep NGS was used in the study to compare the TCR beta repertoires of mothers and children and to look for features that separate related mother-child pairs from unrelated individuals. On average, the children were approximately 12 +/- 4 years old, while the mothers were 40 +/- 4 years old. After adapters were ligated using NEBNext reagents, the libraries underwent 100+100 nt paired-end sequencing on an Illumina HiSeq 2000. Mother and child libraries were prepared a month apart and sequenced in separate runs to prevent cross-contamination. For each donor, between 500,000 and 2,000,000 distinct TCR beta clonotypes were identified. Naive TCR beta clonotypes were estimated from low-frequency clonotypes matched to each donor's FACS-determined naive share, without sorting.

The chain uses TRBV7-9 and TRBJ2-7; the D gene remains uncertain. Sequences were obtained from blood. This sequence originates from a woman aged 40 to 50 in good health. Here is the DNA: TGTGCCAGCAGCTTAGTGGGCTCTATCTACGAGCAGTACTTC. Its coded protein is CASSLVGSIYEQYF.